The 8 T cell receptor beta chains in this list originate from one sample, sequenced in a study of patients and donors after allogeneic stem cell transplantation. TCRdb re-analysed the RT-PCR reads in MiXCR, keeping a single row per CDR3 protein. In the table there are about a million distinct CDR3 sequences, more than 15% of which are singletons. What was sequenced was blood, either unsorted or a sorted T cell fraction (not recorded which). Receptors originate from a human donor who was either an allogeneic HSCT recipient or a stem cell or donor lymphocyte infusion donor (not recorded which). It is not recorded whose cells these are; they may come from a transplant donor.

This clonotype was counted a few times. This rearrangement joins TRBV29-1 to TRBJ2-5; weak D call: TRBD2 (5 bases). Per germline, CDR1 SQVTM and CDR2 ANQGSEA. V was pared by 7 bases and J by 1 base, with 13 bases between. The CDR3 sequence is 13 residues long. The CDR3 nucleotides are TGCAGCGCGACCCCGGGATCCCAAGAGACCCAGTACTTC. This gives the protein CSATPGSQETQYF.

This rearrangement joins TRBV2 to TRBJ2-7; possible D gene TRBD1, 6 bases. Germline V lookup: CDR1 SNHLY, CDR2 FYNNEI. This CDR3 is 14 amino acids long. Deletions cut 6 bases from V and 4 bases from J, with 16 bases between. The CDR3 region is CASSDSRDTYEQYF. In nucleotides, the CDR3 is TGTGCCAGCAGCGACAGCCGGGACACTTACGAGCAGTACTTC.

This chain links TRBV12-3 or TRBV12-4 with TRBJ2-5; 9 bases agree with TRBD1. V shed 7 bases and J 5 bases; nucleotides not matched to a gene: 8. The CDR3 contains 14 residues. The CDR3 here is CASTATGGAETQYF. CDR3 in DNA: TGTGCCAGCACCGCTACAGGGGGCGCGGAGACCCAGTACTTC.

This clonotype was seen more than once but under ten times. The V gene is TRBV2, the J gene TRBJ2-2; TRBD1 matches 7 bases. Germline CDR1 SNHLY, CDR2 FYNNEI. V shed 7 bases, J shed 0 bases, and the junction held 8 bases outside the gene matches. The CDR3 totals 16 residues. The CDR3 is CASKGQVASNTGELFF. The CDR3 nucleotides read TGTGCCAGCAAAGGACAGGTCGCTTCGAACACCGGGGAGCTGTTTTTT.

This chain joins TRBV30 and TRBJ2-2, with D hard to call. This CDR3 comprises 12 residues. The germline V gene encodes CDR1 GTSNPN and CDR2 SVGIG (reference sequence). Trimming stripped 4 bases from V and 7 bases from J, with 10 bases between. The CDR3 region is CAWMVRGGELFF. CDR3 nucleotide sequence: TGTGCCTGGATGGTTCGCGGCGGGGAGCTGTTTTTT.

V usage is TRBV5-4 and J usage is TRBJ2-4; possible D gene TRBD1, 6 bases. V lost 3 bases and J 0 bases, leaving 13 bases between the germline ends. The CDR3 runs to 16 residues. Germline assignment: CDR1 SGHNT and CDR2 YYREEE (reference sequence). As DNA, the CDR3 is TGTGCCAGCAGCTACGGACAGAACTTAGCCAAAAACATTCAGTACTTC. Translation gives CASSYGQNLAKNIQYF.

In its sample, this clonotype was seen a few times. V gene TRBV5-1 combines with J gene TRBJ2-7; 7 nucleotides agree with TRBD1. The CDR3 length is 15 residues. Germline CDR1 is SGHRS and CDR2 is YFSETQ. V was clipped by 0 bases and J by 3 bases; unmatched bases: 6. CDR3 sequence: CASSLVRGGDYEQYF. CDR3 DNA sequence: TGCGCCAGCAGCTTGGTCAGAGGGGGCGACTACGAGCAGTACTTC.

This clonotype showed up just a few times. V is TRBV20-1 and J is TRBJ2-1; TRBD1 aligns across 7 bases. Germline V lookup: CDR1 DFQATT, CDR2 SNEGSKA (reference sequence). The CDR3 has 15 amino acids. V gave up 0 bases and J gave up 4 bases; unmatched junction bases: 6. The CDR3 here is CSARDTGQAYNEQFF. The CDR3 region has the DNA TGCAGTGCTAGAGACACCGGACAGGCATACAATGAGCAGTTCTTC.